This entry features one TCR beta chain sequence. The antigen is undetermined. The CDR3 sequence is 15 residues long. The V and J ends lost 7 bases and 4 bases respectively, with 20 bases between them. Germline loops: CDR1 LNHDA, CDR2 SQIVND (reference sequence). The data were taken from a study of cytomegalovirus exposure and HLA in healthy donors. General study points: Later on, analysis showed that most CMV-associated TCR beta chains appeared to be HLA-restricted. Trimming of TCR beta V- and J-genes showed a link, identified in a later analysis, to a missense DCLRE1C variant.

60 Vbeta and 13 Jbeta primers were used in PCR. Here immunoSEQ multiplex PCR was the method, and the copy in TCRdb shows in-frame clones only, minus some. The table for this sample gives about 160,000 clones. This clonotype originated in a man aged 30-40 years in good health and CMV-seronegative. The gene calls are TRBV19 and TRBJ2-7; D may be TRBD1 (5 bases). Sample: PBMCs. CDR3 nucleotide sequence: TGTGCCAGTACCCCAAGCCCCTTTGGGGCTTACGAGCAGTACTTC. Protein sequence: CASTPSPFGAYEQYF.